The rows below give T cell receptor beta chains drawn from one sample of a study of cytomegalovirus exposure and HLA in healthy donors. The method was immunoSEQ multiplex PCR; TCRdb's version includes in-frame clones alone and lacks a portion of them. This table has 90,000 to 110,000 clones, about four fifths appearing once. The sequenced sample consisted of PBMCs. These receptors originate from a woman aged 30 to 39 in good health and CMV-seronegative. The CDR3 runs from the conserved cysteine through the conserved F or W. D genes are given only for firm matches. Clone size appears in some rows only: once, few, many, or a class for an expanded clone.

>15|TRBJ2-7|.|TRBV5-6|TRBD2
TGTGCCAGCAGCGAGGGAGTAGCGGGAGTATACGAGCAGTACTTC
CASSEGVAGVYEQYF
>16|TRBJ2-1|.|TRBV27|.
TGTGCCAGCAGTTTTAAGGGGCAACTCCTGGACAATGAGCAGTTCTTC
CASSFKGQLLDNEQFF
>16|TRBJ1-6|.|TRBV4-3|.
TGCGCCAGCAGCCAGATTCAGACTGGAGATAATTCACCCCTCCACTTT
CASSQIQTGDNSPLHF
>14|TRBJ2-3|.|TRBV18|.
TGTGCCAGCTCACACCCCGGCAGGATAGATACGCAGTATTTT
CASSHPGRIDTQYF
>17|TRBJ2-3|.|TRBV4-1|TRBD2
TGCGCCAGCAGCCAATCCGGGACTAGCAGAACCACAGATACGCAGTATTTT
CASSQSGTSRTTDTQYF
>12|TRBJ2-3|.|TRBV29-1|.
TGCAGCGTTGACCGGAGCACAGATACGCAGTATTTT
CSVDRSTDTQYF
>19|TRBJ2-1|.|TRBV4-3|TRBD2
TGCGCCAGCAGCCAAGATACTACCGGGACTAGCGGGAGGGCCCGTGAGCAGTTCTTC
CASSQDTTGTSGRAREQFF
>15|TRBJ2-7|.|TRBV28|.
TGTGCCAGCAGAACTACGACTAGTTTGAACTACGAGCAGTACTTC
CASRTTTSLNYEQYF
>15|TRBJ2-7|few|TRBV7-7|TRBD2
TGTGCCAGCAGCCCCGGACTAGCGGGTTCCTACGAGCAGTACTTC
CASSPGLAGSYEQYF
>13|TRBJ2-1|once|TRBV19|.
TGTGCCAGTAGTGCGCAGGGCGGTAATGAGCAGTTCTTC
CASSAQGGNEQFF
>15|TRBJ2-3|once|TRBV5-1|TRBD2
TGCGCCAGCAGCTTGGAAGCGGGAGGCACAGATACGCAGTATTTT
CASSLEAGGTDTQYF
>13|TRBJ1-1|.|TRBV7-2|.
TGTGCCAGCAGCTTAGTAAGAGGAACTGAAGCTTTCTTT
CASSLVRGTEAFF
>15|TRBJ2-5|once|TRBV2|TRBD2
TGTGCCAGCAGTAGGCTAGCGGCCGCTGTTCCCGATACAGACTTC
CASSRLAAAVPDTDF
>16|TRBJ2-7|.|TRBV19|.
TGTGCCAGTAGTATAGATCGCGCGGAGAGCTCCTACGAGCAGTACTTC
CASSIDRAESSYEQYF
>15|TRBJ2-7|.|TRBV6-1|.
TGTGCCAGCACCGCAGAAGGGGGGGCACTCTACGAGCAGTACTTC
CASTAEGGALYEQYF
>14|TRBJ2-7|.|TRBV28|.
TGTGCCAGCAGTGATACTAGTCAGTTCTACGAGCAGTACTTC
CASSDTSQFYEQYF
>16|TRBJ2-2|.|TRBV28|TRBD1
TGTGCCAGCAGTTCTTCCGGGACAGGGTACACCGGGGAGCTGTTTTTT
CASSSSGTGYTGELFF
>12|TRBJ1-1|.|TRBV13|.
TGTGCCAGCCGGACCCCCTCGGGGAAAGCTTTCTTT
CASRTPSGKAFF
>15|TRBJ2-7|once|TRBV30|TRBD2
TGTGCCTGGAGTACACTAGCGGGTTCAGGGGGCGAGCAGTACTTC
CAWSTLAGSGGEQYF
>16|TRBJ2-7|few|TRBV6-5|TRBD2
TGTGCCAGCAGTTACTCTCAGACTAGCGGGATTTACGAGCAGTACTTC
CASSYSQTSGIYEQYF
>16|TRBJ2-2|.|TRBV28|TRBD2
TGTGCCAGCAGTTCCCTTCTAGCGGGAGCACCCGGGGAGCTGTTTTTT
CASSSLLAGAPGELFF
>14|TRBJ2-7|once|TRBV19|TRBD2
TGTGCCAGTAGTCCCCTAGCGGGGGGGTACGAGCAGTACTTC
CASSPLAGGYEQYF
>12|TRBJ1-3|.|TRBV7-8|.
TGTGCCAGCAGCTTAATCGGGAACACCATATATTTT
CASSLIGNTIYF
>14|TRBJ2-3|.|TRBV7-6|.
TGTGCCAGCAGCATGGGACTGGGCACAGATACGCAGTATTTT
CASSMGLGTDTQYF
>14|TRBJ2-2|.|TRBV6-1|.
TGTGCCAGCAGTGAAGCGCGGGGCACCGGGGAGCTGTTTTTT
CASSEARGTGELFF
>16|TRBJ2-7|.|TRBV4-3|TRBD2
TGCGCCAGCAGCCAAGAACTGCCGGGAGGGACCTACGAGCAGTACTTC
CASSQELPGGTYEQYF
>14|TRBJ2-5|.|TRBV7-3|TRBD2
TGTGCCAGCAGCCCCACTAGCGGCCAAGAGACCCAGTACTTC
CASSPTSGQETQYF
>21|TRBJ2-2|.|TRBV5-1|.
TGCGCCAGCAGCTCCAGAGGCCGATCCGGTCTAGCGATAACGAACACCGGGGAGCTGTTTTTT
CASSSRGRSGLAITNTGELFF
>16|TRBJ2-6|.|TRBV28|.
TGTGCCAGCCGTGGCCCGGGGGTACCTGGGGCCAACGTCCTGACTTTC
CASRGPGVPGANVLTF
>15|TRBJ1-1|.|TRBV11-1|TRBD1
TGTGCCAGCAGCCCCCTGGACAGGGTTCGGACTGAAGCTTTCTTT
CASSPLDRVRTEAFF
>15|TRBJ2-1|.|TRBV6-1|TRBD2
TGTGCCAGCAGTGCCCCTAGCGGTGGTTTGAATGAGCAGTTCTTC
CASSAPSGGLNEQFF
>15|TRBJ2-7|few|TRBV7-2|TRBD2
TGTGCCAGCAGCCAGACTAGCGGGAGCTTCTACGAGCAGTACTTC
CASSQTSGSFYEQYF
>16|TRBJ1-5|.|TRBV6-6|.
TGTGCCAGCAGTTACGTGAGCCCAAATAGCAATCAGCCCCAGCATTTT
CASSYVSPNSNQPQHF
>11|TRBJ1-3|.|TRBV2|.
TGTGCCAGCAGTGAAGTCAACTCGGTAGATTTT
CASSEVNSVDF
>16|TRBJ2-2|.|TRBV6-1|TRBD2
TGTGCCAGCAGTGTCACTAGCGGAGTTAACACCGGGGAGCTGTTTTTT
CASSVTSGVNTGELFF
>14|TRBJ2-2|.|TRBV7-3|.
TGTGCCAGCAGCTTAAGTACAGGCACCGGGGAGCTGTTTTTT
CASSLSTGTGELFF
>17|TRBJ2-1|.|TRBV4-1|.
TGCGCCAGCAGCCAAGATAGGGAAGCGGGTACCTACAATGAGCAGTTCTTC
CASSQDREAGTYNEQFF
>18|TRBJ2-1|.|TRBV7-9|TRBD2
TGTGCCAGCAGCCCCCGGGGGACTAGCGGGAGGGCCCACAATGAGCAGTTCTTC
CASSPRGTSGRAHNEQFF
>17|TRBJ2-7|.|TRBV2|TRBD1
TGTGCCAGCACCTCGTCCGGGACAGGGAGTTGGTCGGGCGAGCAGTACTTC
CASTSSGTGSWSGEQYF
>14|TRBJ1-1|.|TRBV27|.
TGTGCCAGCAGTTTACGGGGGGTATCAGGGGAAGCTTTCTTT
CASSLRGVSGEAFF
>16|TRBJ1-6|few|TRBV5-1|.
TGCGCCAGCAGCTTGGGGGACACCAACTATAATTCACCCCTCCACTTT
CASSLGDTNYNSPLHF
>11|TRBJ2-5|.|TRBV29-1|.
TGCAGCGCAGGGGTCGGGGAGACCCAGTACTTC
CSAGVGETQYF
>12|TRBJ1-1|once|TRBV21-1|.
TGTGCCAGCCGCACAGGGTCCACTGAAGCTTTCTTT
CASRTGSTEAFF
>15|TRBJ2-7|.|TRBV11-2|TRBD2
TGTGCCAGCAGCTTAGAAGCTAGCGGCACCTACGAGCAGTACTTC
CASSLEASGTYEQYF
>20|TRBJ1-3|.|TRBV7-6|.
TGTGCCAGCAGCTCATCAAGACAGCCAAACACCCGGGTATCTGGAAACACCATATATTTT
CASSSSRQPNTRVSGNTIYF
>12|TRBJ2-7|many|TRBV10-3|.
TGTGCCATCAGCGGGAGCACCCACGAGCAGTACTTC
CAISGSTHEQYF